The source of this TCR beta chain is a study of graft-versus-host responses after intestinal transplantation. Overall study context: Recipients underwent multivisceral, liver-intestinal, or isolated intestinal transplants.

This clone was detected once. Its target is not known. Overall study findings and caveats: Declines in HvG clones occurring early post-transplant were associated with peak circulating GvH clone levels. Some patients had graft-donor T cell macrochimerism, and their allografts showed high graft-versus-host to host-versus-graft clonal ratios. Researchers found GvH clones in recipient marrow, and some showed up first in ileum or blood.

The V end lost 4 bases, the J end lost 2 bases, and 14 bases lay between the germline ends. The CDR3 consists of 15 residues. CDR1 and CDR2 (germline): SGDLS, YYNGEE. TCRdb's table, derived via immunoSEQ multiplex PCR, lists solely in-frame clones and lacks some. The repertoire consists of 9,500 to 12,000 clones, with roughly 92% occurring once and the leading ten covering 4% to 5.5%. The chain links TRBV9 to TRBJ2-3; no clear D. The TCR sequence derives from a human patient who received an intestinal transplant, so some T cells may come from the graft donor. The sequenced sample was PBMCs, obtained about 70 days after transplant. The CDR3 sequence is CASSKEGSSTDTQYF. The DNA of the CDR3 is TGTGCCAGCAGCAAAGAAGGGTCGTCCACAGATACGCAGTATTTT.